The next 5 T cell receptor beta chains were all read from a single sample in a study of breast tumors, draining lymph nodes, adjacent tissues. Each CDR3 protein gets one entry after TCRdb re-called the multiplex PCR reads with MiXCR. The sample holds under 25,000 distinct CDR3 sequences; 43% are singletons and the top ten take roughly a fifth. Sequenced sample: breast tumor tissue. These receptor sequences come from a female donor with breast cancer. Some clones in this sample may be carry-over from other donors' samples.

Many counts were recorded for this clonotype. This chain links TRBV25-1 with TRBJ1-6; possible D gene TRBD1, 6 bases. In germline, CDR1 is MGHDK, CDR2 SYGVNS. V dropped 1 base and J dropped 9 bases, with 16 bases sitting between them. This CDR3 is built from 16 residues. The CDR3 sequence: CASSESGRGWVSPLHF. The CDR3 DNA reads TGTGCCAGCAGTGAATCCGGCAGGGGATGGGTTTCACCCCTCCACTTT.

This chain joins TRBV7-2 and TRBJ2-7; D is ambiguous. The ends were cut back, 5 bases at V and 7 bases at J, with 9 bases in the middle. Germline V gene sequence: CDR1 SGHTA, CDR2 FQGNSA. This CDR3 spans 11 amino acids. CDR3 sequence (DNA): TGTGCCAGCAGCGGCCCCCCGGAGCAGTACTTC. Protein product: CASSGPPEQYF.

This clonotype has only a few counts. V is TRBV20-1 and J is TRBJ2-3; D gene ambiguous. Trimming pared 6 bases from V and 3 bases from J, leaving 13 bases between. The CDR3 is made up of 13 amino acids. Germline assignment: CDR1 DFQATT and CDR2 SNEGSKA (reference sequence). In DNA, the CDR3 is TGCAGTGCCAGTAAGCCTGGAACAGATACGCAGTATTTT. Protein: CSASKPGTDTQYF.

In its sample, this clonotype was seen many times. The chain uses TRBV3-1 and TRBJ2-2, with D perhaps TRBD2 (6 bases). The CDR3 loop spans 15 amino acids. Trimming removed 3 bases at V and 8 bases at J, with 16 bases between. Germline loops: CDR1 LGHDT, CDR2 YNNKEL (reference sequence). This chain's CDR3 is CASSQQLAVGGELFF. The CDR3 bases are TGTGCCAGCAGCCAGCAACTAGCTGTAGGAGGGGAGCTGTTTTTT.

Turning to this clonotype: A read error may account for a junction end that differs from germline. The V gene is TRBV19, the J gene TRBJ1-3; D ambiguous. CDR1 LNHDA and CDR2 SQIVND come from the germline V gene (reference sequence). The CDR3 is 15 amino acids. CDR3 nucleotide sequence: TGTGCCAGTAACTGGACTCAGGACGTTGGAGACACCATATATTTT. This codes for CASNWTQDVGDTIYF.